This TCR beta chain was sequenced during a study of glioma-infiltrating T cells. The iRepertoire nested amplicon-rescue multiplex PCR amplified TCR alpha and beta CDR3s from RNA. TCRdb itself ran the multiplex PCR reads through MiXCR, one entry per CDR3 protein. The top ten hold around 12% of the sample, which has 300,000 to 400,000 distinct CDR3 sequences, about two fifths seen once. In the case of this clonotype: What it recognizes is unknown.

V was pared by 6 bases and J by 2 bases, with 18 bases between. There are 16 residues in the CDR3. General study points: Shared blood CDR3 signature motifs marked patients with low tissue-blood divergence.

Sequences were obtained from glioma tissue, nonneoplastic brain tissue, or PBMCs (not recorded which). J is TRBJ2-3 and V is TRBV12-3 or TRBV12-4, with D possibly TRBD1 on 6 matching bases. The receptor comes from a human donor with low-grade glioma or glioblastoma, undergoing nonglioma brain surgery, or in good health (not recorded which). CDR3 in DNA: TGTGCCAGCAGCGACAAGGAGCCAGGGGTCACAGATACGCAGTATTTT. Translated, it gives CASSDKEPGVTDTQYF.